The 20 T cell receptor beta chains below come from one sample, sequenced in a study of blood T cell repertoires in COVID-19. Assay: immunoSEQ multiplex PCR; the TCRdb copy retains only in-frame clones and omits some. The sample contains some 120,000 clones, approximately 83% of which appear only once. The specimen was peripheral blood. These receptors were taken from a woman older than 75 with acute or convalescent COVID-19.

The chain carries TRBV12-3 or TRBV12-4 and TRBJ2-6, with D hard to call. Deletions cut 7 bases from V and 3 bases from J, with 4 bases between. CDR3 size: 12 residues. CDR3 nucleotides: TGTGCCAGCACCTTTGGGGCCAACGTCCTGACTTTC. Residues: CASTFGANVLTF.

The chain recombines TRBV19 with TRBJ1-2; D ambiguous. Germline loops: CDR1 LNHDA, CDR2 SQIVND (reference sequence). The CDR3 has 15 amino acids. The V end lost 2 bases, the J end lost 1 base, and 11 bases lay between the germline ends. The CDR3 DNA sequence: TGTGCCAGTAGTATACTTGGATCGGGTAACTATGGCTACACCTTC. Translation: CASSILGSGNYGYTF.

The chain carries TRBV10-3 and TRBJ1-3; D remains ambiguous. Trimming left V 11 bases short and J 8 bases short, with 13 bases between. The germline gives CDR1 ENHRY, CDR2 SYGVKD. The CDR3 runs to 11 residues. This chain's CDR3 is CAVGGGDTIYF. Here the CDR3 DNA reads TGTGCCGTGGGAGGAGGTGACACCATATATTTT.

The table lists this clone with a count of one. V usage is TRBV6-6 and J usage is TRBJ2-2; 8 bases line up with TRBD1. Germline V CDR1 and CDR2: MNHNY, SVGAGI (reference sequence). The ends lost 5 bases at V and 4 bases at J; junction bases unmatched: 12. This CDR3 is 17 amino acids long. DNA for the CDR3: TGTGCCAGCAGTCCCGACGGAACCGGGACAGGCACCGGGGAGCTGTTTTTT. As protein: CASSPDGTGTGTGELFF.

The CDR3 here is CASSFRGGVNQPQHF. In DNA form, the CDR3 reads TGTGCCAGCAGCTTCCGTGGGGGGGTCAATCAGCCCCAGCATTTT. The chain joins TRBV5-6 to TRBJ1-5; D possibly corresponds to TRBD1 (5 bases). Germline V gene data show CDR1 as SGHDT and CDR2 as YYEEEE. V was shortened by 2 bases and J by 3 bases, with 12 bases between the two germline ends. The CDR3 runs to 15 residues.

V gene TRBV28 combines with J gene TRBJ2-6, with 9 nucleotides matching TRBD1. The CDR3 totals 18 residues. Germline CDR1 MDHEN, CDR2 SYDVKM. V was clipped by 5 bases and J by 2 bases; unmatched bases: 10. This CDR3 is CASSPYSGTGPGANVLTF. The CDR3 bases are TGTGCCAGCAGTCCATACTCCGGGACAGGGCCTGGGGCCAACGTCCTGACTTTC.

The rearrangement links TRBV29-1 to TRBJ1-2, with D possibly TRBD1 on 6 matching bases. V shed 7 bases and J shed 4 bases, with 19 bases lying between them. CDR3 size: 14 residues. CDR1 SQVTM and CDR2 ANQGSEA come from the germline V gene. The CDR3 region is CSARGRDGIYGYTF. CDR3 nucleotides: TGCAGCGCCAGGGGCAGGGACGGGATCTATGGCTACACCTTC.

The chain recombines TRBV9 with TRBJ2-2; D not certain. The V gene's germline CDR1 is SGDLS and CDR2 YYNGEE. The V end lost 6 bases, the J end lost 0 bases, and 6 bases lay between the germline ends. The CDR3 has 13 residues. Written as DNA, the CDR3 is TGTGCCAGCACCCAGGCGAACACCGGGGAGCTGTTTTTT. This translates into CASTQANTGELFF.

This chain joins TRBV6-5 and TRBJ1-6; the D gene is possibly TRBD1 (5 bases). In germline, CDR1 is MNHEY, CDR2 SVGAGI. Deletions cut 8 bases from V and 7 bases from J, with 12 bases between. The CDR3 is 13 amino acids. The CDR3 DNA reads as TGTGCCAGCTACACGCCAGGGAATTCACCCCTCCACTTT. It codes for CASYTPGNSPLHF.

This chain connects TRBV27 to TRBJ2-7; TRBD1 matches 10 bases. The CDR3 is 12 residues long. The V and J ends lost 8 bases and 9 bases, in that order; junction bases with no gene match: 7. Germline values: CDR1 MNHEY, CDR2 SMNVEV (reference sequence). CDR3 sequence: CASGTGEKGQYV. The CDR3 nucleotides read TGTGCCAGCGGGACAGGGGAAAAAGGGCAGTACGTC.

This chain uses TRBV4-3 with TRBJ2-2; perhaps TRBD2 as D (7 bases). CDR3 length: 15 amino acids. CDR1 and CDR2 (germline): LGHNA, YSLEER. Trimming took 1 base from V and 7 from J, leaving 13 bases between them. The DNA for the CDR3 is TGCGCCAGCAGCCAAGGGGGGGGCGAAATCGGGGAGCTGTTTTTT. This sequence encodes CASSQGGGEIGELFF.

The gene calls are TRBV5-1 and TRBJ2-1, with D perhaps TRBD2 (5 bases). This CDR3 region has 16 residues. The germline V gene encodes CDR1 SGHRS and CDR2 YFSETQ. V lost 5 bases to trimming and J lost 5 bases, with 20 bases between them. CDR3 nucleotide sequence: TGCGCCAGCAGTCCCTTAAAAGAATACGGGGACAATGAGCAGTTCTTC. Translated: CASSPLKEYGDNEQFF.

This clone was seen more than once but under ten times. V is TRBV5-8 and J is TRBJ2-1; a possible D gene is TRBD1 (8 bases). V lost 3 bases and J lost 4, with 23 bases in between. This CDR3 is built from 18 residues. Germline CDR1 reads SGHTS; CDR2 reads YDEGEE. Here the CDR3 DNA reads TGTGCCAGCAGCTGGACAGGGCATGCTCTAGCGGCGTACAATGAGCAGTTCTTC. Its translation: CASSWTGHALAAYNEQFF.

The chain recombines TRBV5-1 with TRBJ1-3; 9 positions agree with TRBD1. J gave up 4 bases and V 4 bases, and 9 bases lay outside the gene matches. Germline CDR1 SGHRS, CDR2 YFSETQ. This CDR3 region has 16 residues. The CDR3 region has the DNA TGCGCCAGCAGCATTTCTACAGGGGGCGCCGGAAACACCATATATTTT. Its translation is CASSISTGGAGNTIYF.

The gene calls are TRBV4-2 and TRBJ2-2, with unresolved D. Trimming shortened V by 0 bases and J by 2 bases, and 10 bases separated the two germline ends. CDR3 size: 16 residues. Per germline, CDR1 LGHNA and CDR2 YNFKEQ. The chain's CDR3 is CASSQDLVINTGELFF. The CDR3 coding sequence is TGTGCCAGCAGCCAAGATTTAGTGATCAACACCGGGGAGCTGTTTTTT.

The chain combines TRBV28 with TRBJ1-1; D is ambiguous. Germline-derived CDR1 and CDR2 are MDHEN and SYDVKM. The CDR3 is made up of 11 amino acids. V lost 6 bases, J lost 11 bases, and 13 bases lay in between. CDR3 in DNA: TGTGCCAGCAGCCTTAGGAGGGAGGCTTTCTTT. Its translation is CASSLRREAFF.

V gene TRBV6-5 combines with J gene TRBJ2-1; TRBD1 is a possible D gene (6 bases). The germline V gene has CDR1 MNHEY and CDR2 SVGAGI. The ends were cut back, 4 bases at V and 0 bases at J, with 10 bases in the middle. The CDR3 consists of 15 residues. This CDR3 is CASSWGLSSYNEQFF. The CDR3 nucleotides are TGTGCCAGCAGTTGGGGGCTGAGCTCCTACAATGAGCAGTTCTTC.

In its sample, this clone was seen once. The genes are TRBV19 and TRBJ2-1, with no clear D. The CDR3 covers 13 residues. From germline, CDR1 is LNHDA and CDR2 SQIVND (reference sequence). The V gene lost 5 bases and the J gene lost 5 bases, with 10 bases spanning the gap. CDR3 region: CASSRQNNNEQFF. The CDR3 region has the DNA TGTGCCAGTAGTCGACAAAACAACAATGAGCAGTTCTTC.

This chain joins TRBV28 and TRBJ2-5; 9 bases agree with TRBD2. V shed 6 bases and J 5 bases; nucleotides not matched to a gene: 7. CDR1 MDHEN and CDR2 SYDVKM come from the germline V gene. The CDR3 is made up of 14 amino acids. The CDR3 coding sequence is TGTGCCAGCAGAGAAGCGGGGGGACTGGAGACCCAGTACTTC. It yields the protein CASREAGGLETQYF.

The chain links TRBV6-4 to TRBJ1-2, with D perhaps matching TRBD1 (5 bases). Germline V CDR1 and CDR2: MRHNA, SNTAGT. This CDR3 has 15 residues. V was shortened by 6 bases and J by 3 bases, with 17 bases between the two germline ends. The CDR3 coding sequence is TGTGCCAGCAGCGCCAACGCGGGGCCCTACTATGGCTACACCTTC. It codes for CASSANAGPYYGYTF.